This TCR beta chain was recovered during a study of graft-versus-host responses after intestinal transplantation. Notes on the study in general: With peak circulating GvH clone levels came an association with early post-transplant HvG declines. Researchers found GvH clones in recipient marrow, and some showed up first in ileum or blood.

Comments on this clone: Its antigen is unknown. A junction boundary mismatches the germline segment, possibly from a read error.

Using immunoSEQ multiplex PCR, the repertoire was profiled, and TCRdb retains in-frame clones only, with some absent. This table has 80,000 to 100,000 clones, 85% to 90% appearing once. Per germline, CDR1 SSHAT and CDR2 FNYEAQ (reference sequence). The CDR3 has 13 amino acids. This clonotype originated in a human donor who received an intestinal transplant. The source was unstimulated CD4+ T cells sorted from spleen or lymph node cells, collected before intestinal transplant. The rearrangement links TRBV7-7 to TRBJ2-7, with D maybe TRBD1 (5 bases). CDR3 nucleotides: TGTGCTAGCAGCTTTGGGGCATCCTACGAGCAGTACTTC. As protein: CASSFGASYEQYF.